The 14 T cell receptor beta chains given below trace back to one sample, sequenced in a study of blood T cell repertoires in COVID-19. The assay was immunoSEQ multiplex PCR, and TCRdb's table has in-frame clones only and misses some. Here the sample spans 150,000 to 200,000 clones, about 72% being singletons. The specimen was PBMCs or T cells enriched from blood (not recorded which). These TCRs come from a woman aged 45 to 65 who had recovered from COVID-19.

This chain connects TRBV15 to TRBJ2-3, with 11 bases matching TRBD2. Looked up from germline, CDR1 is LNHNV and CDR2 is YYDKDF (reference sequence). With 0 bases clipped from V and 7 bases from J, the junction kept 18 bases outside the gene matches. CDR3 size: 20 residues. The CDR3 DNA sequence: TGTGCCACCAGCAGAGATCGAACTAGCGGGAGTCACGGGGCAAGAAATACGCAGTATTTT. This encodes CATSRDRTSGSHGARNTQYF. The complete variable domain, with remaining parts taken from reference TRBV15 and TRBJ2-3, reads DAMVIQNPRYQVTQFGKPVTLSCSQTLNHNVMYWYQQKSSQAPKLLFHYYDKDFNNEADTPDNFQSRRPNTSFCFLDIRSPGLGDTAMYLCATSRDRTSGSHGARNTQYFGPGTRLTVL.

The V call is TRBV7-2, the J call TRBJ1-5; no reliable D call. From germline, CDR1 is SGHTA and CDR2 FQGNSA. V was clipped by 5 bases and J by 3 bases, with 11 bases between them. This CDR3 comprises 14 residues. This CDR3 is CASSPGSYNQPQHF. The CDR3 DNA sequence: TGTGCCAGCAGCCCCGGGTCCTACAATCAGCCCCAGCATTTT.

This chain links TRBV12-3 or TRBV12-4 with TRBJ2-1, with TRBD2 as a possible D gene (5 bases). Trimming removed 7 bases from V and 10 bases from J, with 17 bases in between. This CDR3 spans 13 amino acids. Written as DNA, the CDR3 is TGTGCCAGCACCATCCCGACGGGGAGAGAGCAGTTCTTC. It is translated as CASTIPTGREQFF.

The chain couples TRBV5-6 to TRBJ2-7, with D perhaps matching TRBD2 (6 bases). Germline loops: CDR1 SGHDT, CDR2 YYEEEE. Trimming left V 5 bases short and J 12 bases short, with 18 bases between. This CDR3 has 12 amino acids. CDR3: CASSWDGGPPYF. CDR3 in DNA: TGTGCCAGCAGTTGGGACGGAGGGCCCCCGTACTTC. The whole variable domain, filled in from reference TRBV5-6 and TRBJ2-7, reads DAGVTQSPTHLIKTRGQQVTLRCSPKSGHDTVSWYQQALGQGPQFIFQYYEEEERQRGNFPDRFSGHQFPNYSSELNVNALLLGDSALYLCASSWDGGPPYFGPGTRLTVT.

The chain recombines TRBV10-3 with TRBJ2-1, with 11 positions matching TRBD2. The CDR3 spans 17 residues. Germline trimming cut 0 bases from V and 7 bases from J; bases unmatched to any gene: 8. Germline V CDR1 and CDR2: ENHRY, SYGVKD. The CDR3 DNA sequence: TGTGCCATCAGTGAGTCGAAAGGTAGCGGGAGGGGAAATGAGCAGTTCTTC. This translates into CAISESKGSGRGNEQFF.

This chain uses TRBV9 with TRBJ2-7, with 7 bases that match TRBD1. After removal of 3 bases from V and 2 bases from J, the junction contained 8 bases not matched to a gene. Germline CDR1 SGDLS, CDR2 YYNGEE. This CDR3 comprises 15 residues. CDR3 protein: CASSAGQIWAYEQYF. CDR3 nucleotides: TGTGCCAGCAGCGCGGGACAGATCTGGGCCTACGAGCAGTACTTC.

This clone was counted many times. The rearrangement links TRBV5-1 to TRBJ2-3, with D unresolved. There are 15 residues in the CDR3. Trimming took 0 bases from V and 4 from J, leaving 12 bases between them. Germline-derived CDR1 and CDR2 are SGHRS and YFSETQ. CDR3 amino acids: CASSLAARSSDTQYF. DNA for the CDR3: TGCGCCAGCAGCTTGGCGGCTAGGTCTTCAGATACGCAGTATTTT. Full variable domain (outside the CDR3, taken from reference TRBV5-1 and TRBJ2-3): KAGVTQTPRYLIKTRGQQVTLSCSPISGHRSVSWYQQTPGQGLQFLFEYFSETQRNKGNFPGRFSGRQFSNSRSEMNVSTLELGDSALYLCASSLAARSSDTQYFGPGTRLTVL.

The chain employs TRBV28 and TRBJ1-6; TRBD1 matches 8 bases. The ends lost 3 bases at V and 14 bases at J; junction bases unmatched: 6. The CDR3 sequence is 13 residues long. Germline CDR1 is MDHEN and CDR2 is SYDVKM. In DNA, the CDR3 is TGTGCCAGCAGTTTGCAGGGGGCGGGAACCCTCCACTTT. This encodes CASSLQGAGTLHF.

The gene calls are TRBV4-2 and TRBJ1-5, with 7 bases aligning to TRBD1. Germline CDR1 is LGHNA and CDR2 is YNFKEQ. CDR3 size: 15 residues. The V gene end was trimmed by 3 bases and the J gene end by 4 bases; junction bases not matched to a gene: 6. CDR3 nucleotide sequence: TGTGCCAGCAGCCAGTCCGGGACAGCAAATCAGCCCCAGCATTTT. Its translation is CASSQSGTANQPQHF.

The chain uses TRBV6-5 and TRBJ1-3, with 7 bases that match TRBD1. Looked up from germline, CDR1 is MNHEY and CDR2 is SVGAGI. The ends lost 6 bases at V and 0 bases at J; junction bases unmatched: 2. The CDR3 consists of 14 residues. The CDR3 region is CASRTGFSGNTIYF. The CDR3 DNA is TGTGCCAGCAGGACAGGGTTCTCTGGAAACACCATATATTTT.

The chain is built from TRBV5-1 and TRBJ1-2; D is uncertain. The V gene lost 0 bases and the J gene lost 2 bases, with 5 bases spanning the gap. CDR3 length: 13 residues. CDR1 and CDR2 (germline): SGHRS, YFSETQ. The CDR3 coding sequence is TGCGCCAGCAGCTTGGCACAGAACTATGGCTACACCTTC. This gives the protein CASSLAQNYGYTF.

The rearrangement joins TRBV11-3 to TRBJ2-1; TRBD2 matches at 7 bases. Germline CDR1 is SGHNT and CDR2 is YENEEA. The CDR3 runs 15 residues. Losses at the gene ends were 3 bases for V and 6 bases for J; bases not matched to a gene: 8. The CDR3 DNA follows: TGTGCCAGCAGCTTTACTAGCGCGCAGGGCAATGAGCAGTTCTTC. Translating gives CASSFTSAQGNEQFF. Drawing the rest from reference TRBV11-3 and TRBJ2-1, the complete variable domain is EAGVVQSPRYKIIEKKQPVAFWCNPISGHNTLYWYLQNLGQGPELLIRYENEEAVDDSQLPKDRFSAERLKGVDSTLKIQPAELGDSAVYLCASSFTSAQGNEQFFGPGTRLTVL.

The chain employs TRBV7-2 and TRBJ2-1; the match to TRBD1 covers 10 bases. Trimming at V came to 6 bases and at J to 7 bases, leaving 12 bases not matched to a gene. CDR1 and CDR2 from the germline V gene are SGHTA and FQGNSA. The CDR3 runs 16 residues. The CDR3 here is CASSYPGTGVGNEQFF. The CDR3 coding sequence is TGTGCCAGCAGTTACCCCGGGACAGGGGTGGGGAATGAGCAGTTCTTC.

The rearrangement uses TRBV27 and TRBJ2-1; 10 positions match TRBD1. CDR1 and CDR2 from the germline V gene are MNHEY and SMNVEV (reference sequence). This CDR3 is 14 amino acids long. The V and J ends lost 5 bases and 6 bases, in that order; junction bases with no gene match: 4. The CDR3 DNA sequence: TGTGCCAGCAGTCGCTGGGACAGGGGCAATGAGCAGTTCTTC. Translated, it gives CASSRWDRGNEQFF.